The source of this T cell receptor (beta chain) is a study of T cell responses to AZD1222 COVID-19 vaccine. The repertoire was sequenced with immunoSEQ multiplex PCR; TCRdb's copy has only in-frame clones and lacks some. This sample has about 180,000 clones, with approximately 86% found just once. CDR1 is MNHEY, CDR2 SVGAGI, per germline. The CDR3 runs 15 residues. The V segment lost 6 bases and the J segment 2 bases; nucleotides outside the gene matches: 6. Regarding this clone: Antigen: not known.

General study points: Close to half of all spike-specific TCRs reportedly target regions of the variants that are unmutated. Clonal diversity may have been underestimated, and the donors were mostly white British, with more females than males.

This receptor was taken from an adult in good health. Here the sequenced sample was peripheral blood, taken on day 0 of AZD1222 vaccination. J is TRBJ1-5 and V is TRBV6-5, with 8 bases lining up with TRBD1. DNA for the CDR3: TGTGCCAGCAGACTGGACAGGGCAGGCAATCAGCCCCAGCATTTT. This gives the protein CASRLDRAGNQPQHF.